This T cell receptor beta chain was identified during a study of T cell repertoires in cytomegalovirus infection. On the study more broadly: It was the public TCR beta signatures that indicated both CMV infection and matching HLA type.

This clonotype has at least ten counts. Its antigen is unidentified. Study observations and caveats: Identification of carriers of CMV plus the relevant HLA was achieved through cumulative public TCR beta family frequency. Ex vivo responses were dominated by HLA-C-restricted CMV-specific TCR beta clonotypes.

A single record per CDR3 protein comes from TCRdb applying MiXCR to the reads. The sample contains around 130,000 distinct CDR3 sequences, approximately 8.8% of which appear only once. The TCR sequence derives from a human donor in good health (CMV status not recorded). Some clones in this sample may be carry-over from other donors' samples. Sequenced material: PBMCs.

For the CDR3, the DNA is TGTGCCAGTAGTAAATTCGACAGGGATGAAGCTTTCTTT. Encoded protein: CASSKFDRDEAFF. The chain combines TRBV19 with TRBJ1-1; 7 positions agree with TRBD1. Germline CDR1 LNHDA, CDR2 SQIVND (reference sequence). V shed 4 bases and J 7 bases; nucleotides not matched to a gene: 6. This CDR3 has 13 residues.